Below, one T cell receptor beta chain is given with its context. The antigen remains unidentified. Genomic DNA was employed as the template in profiling TCR beta VDJ and CDR3. From the reads, TCRdb called clonotypes with MiXCR, one entry per CDR3 protein. The sample consists of about 160,000 distinct CDR3 sequences, roughly 40% of them appearing once. This CDR3 has 16 residues. Per the germline V gene, CDR1 is SGHRS and CDR2 is YFSETQ. V shed 1 base and J shed 0 bases, with 11 bases lying between them. The data originate from a study of CD8+CD57+ T cells in acquired aplastic anemia. The study, taken as a whole, reports: The number of CD8+ CDR3 sequences shared by patients and controls was approximately 28.

The TCR originated in a human donor in good health. This chain joins TRBV5-1 and TRBJ1-5; D is undetermined. Sequencing was carried out using sorted CD4+, CD8+, or CD8+CD57+ T cells (not recorded which) from PBMCs. The CDR3 protein is CASSLKTVYSNQPQHF. The CDR3 DNA reads as TGCGCCAGCAGCTTGAAGACGGTTTATAGCAATCAGCCCCAGCATTTT.